What follows is one T cell receptor beta chain and its context. Its antigen is unknown. From CD4+ cells came CD45RA+ naive and CD45RA-negative memory subsets. Germline assignment: CDR1 SGHDN and CDR2 FVKESK. V gave up 0 bases and J gave up 14 bases, with 13 bases separating them. The CDR3 sequence is 12 residues long. The data were obtained in a study of shared clonotypes between healthy human individuals. Study-level points and caveats: Approximately 5% of naive CD4 clonotypes were shared across a few donors. Clonotypes which were not shared had lower generation probabilities than clonotypes that all four donors shared.

In the authors' workflow: Quality scores were absent from the junction-only immunoSEQ sequences, so filtering differed. The table came from immunoSEQ multiplex PCR; TCRdb's copy has only in-frame clones and leaves some out. Clone size and the V and J calls come from that table; the DNA yielded D and trimming. Among roughly 2 million clones listed, around 95% were seen once. The specimen was naive CD4+ T cells sorted from blood. Subset meaning: CD45RA+ positively selected. The chain links TRBV14 to TRBJ1-1, with TRBD1 as a possible D gene (5 bases). This TCR was sampled from a man between 18 and 35 years old in good health. This CDR3 is CASSQDRGPAFF. The CDR3 nucleotides read TGTGCCAGCAGCCAAGATCGGGGACCAGCCTTCTTT.